These 4 T cell receptor beta chains originate from one sample sequenced in a study of T cells in Graves' hyperthyroidism and ophthalmopathy. Amplified TCR beta CDR3 regions derived from RNA transcripts. With the HTBI primer set, the TCR CDR3 went through a first round of RT-PCR. TCRdb ran MiXCR on the multiplex PCR reads and lists one entry per CDR3 protein. The sample shows about 600,000 distinct CDR3 sequences, around 15% of them seen only once. Material for sequencing was blood. These receptors came from a woman between 35 and 50 years old with Graves' ophthalmopathy.

This clonotype was seen more than once but under ten times. This chain joins TRBV19 and TRBJ1-1; TRBD1 might be the D (6 bases). From germline, CDR1 is LNHDA and CDR2 SQIVND (reference sequence). The germline V and J ends were trimmed by 3 bases and 1 base, with 15 bases remaining between them. This CDR3 has 16 amino acids. The CDR3 reads CASSIRQGRGNTEAFF. The CDR3 DNA is TGTGCCAGTAGTATCCGGCAGGGGAGGGGGAACACTGAAGCTTTCTTT. Supplemented by reference TRBV19 and TRBJ1-1, the full variable domain reads DGGITQSPKYLFRKEGQNVTLSCEQNLNHDAMYWYRQDPGQGLRLIYYSQIVNDFQKGDIAEGYSVSREKKESFPLTVTSAQKNPTAFYLCASSIRQGRGNTEAFFGQGTRLTVV.

The chain couples TRBV6-1 to TRBJ1-5, with 12 bases lining up with TRBD1. The CDR3 is 16 amino acids. J lost 6 bases, V lost 5 bases, and 8 bases had no gene match. Germline V gene data show CDR1 as MNHNS and CDR2 as SASEGT. CDR3 residues: CASSPPGQGAGQPQHF. The CDR3 DNA reads as TGTGCCAGCAGTCCTCCGGGACAGGGGGCAGGTCAGCCCCAGCATTTT.

The rearrangement uses TRBV6-1 and TRBJ2-6, with D perhaps matching TRBD1 (5 bases). The CDR3 runs to 17 residues. From germline, CDR1 is MNHNS and CDR2 SASEGT. Deletions cut 2 bases from V and 0 bases from J, with 11 bases between. Here the CDR3 DNA reads TGTGCCAGCAGTGAAAAACAGGTCTACTCTGGGGCCAACGTCCTGACTTTC. Amino acids: CASSEKQVYSGANVLTF.

This clonotype was seen a handful of times. The chain links TRBV7-2 to TRBJ2-1, with 7 nucleotides matching TRBD2. This CDR3 has 14 amino acids. V was clipped by 7 bases and J by 2 bases; unmatched bases: 5. The germline V gene has CDR1 SGHTA and CDR2 FQGNSA. DNA of the CDR3: TGTGCCAGCACTCCCCGGGGGGCCTACAATGAGCAGTTCTTC. Protein: CASTPRGAYNEQFF.